Sequencing of this T cell receptor beta chain was carried out in a study of blood T cell repertoires in COVID-19. For the study at large: T cells, B-cell-depleted T cells, or PBMCs supplied cDNA or gDNA.

Original handling: Amplification of reference gene primers was used by the study to estimate nucleated cell counts. TCRdb's copy holds only in-frame clones and misses some; the assay was immunoSEQ multiplex PCR. That table supplies the V and J calls and clone size; D and trimming were determined from the DNA. The sample includes roughly 250,000 clones, roughly nine tenths of them seen just once. The material sequenced was peripheral blood. This sequence originates from a woman under 40 with COVID-19, enrolled during active disease.

The CDR3 DNA reads TGTGCAAGTCGCCAGTCGATTTACGAGCAGTACTTC. This encodes CASRQSIYEQYF. The V gene is TRBV12-2, the J gene TRBJ2-7; the D call of TRBD1 is as the table states it, not checked on the DNA. TRBV12-2 represents a pseudogene. This CDR3 is 12 amino acids long.